The subject of this entry is one T cell receptor beta chain. Authors' processing steps: It was from reference gene primer amplification that nucleated cell counts were estimated. Only in-frame clones appear in the TCRdb table, and some are missing; sequencing was by immunoSEQ multiplex PCR. V and J calls and clone size follow that table, whereas D and trimming were derived from the DNA. The table records some 250,000 clones, around 82% of them present only once. The data were taken from a study of blood T cell repertoires in COVID-19. Germline values: CDR1 MNHEY, CDR2 SVGAGI. The CDR3 length is 14 residues. With 7 bases clipped from V and 4 bases from J, the junction kept 6 bases outside the gene matches.

The V and J genes are TRBV6-5 and TRBJ2-7, with 11 positions matching TRBD2. This TCR was recovered from a woman aged 18 to 35 with acute or convalescent COVID-19. Sequencing input: peripheral blood. CDR3 sequence (DNA): TGTGCCAGCAAAGTAGCGGGAGGGCCTTACGAGCAGTACTTC. Its translation is CASKVAGGPYEQYF.